This T cell receptor (beta chain) was observed in a study of Graves' ophthalmopathy and Graves' hyperthyroidism. About the study: Peripheral blood collection took place at initial diagnosis, before any treatment. Study results and caveats: The model's prediction of ophthalmopathy progression had about 70% sensitivity and roughly 72% specificity. From stable hyperthyroidism, ophthalmopathy was separated by a 13-signature model with 85% to 90% sensitivity and under 84% specificity.

In the case of this clonotype: What it binds is not known.

Transcripts of RNA were the source for amplifying TCR beta CDR3 regions. HTBI primers primed a first-round RT-PCR, and a second-round multiplex PCR followed. TCRdb redid the calling of the multiplex PCR reads with MiXCR, one entry per CDR3 protein. The sample holds about 700,000 distinct CDR3 sequences; about 38% are singletons and the top ten take over 2.5%. This CDR3 is 17 amino acids long. Germline CDR1 reads SGHDT; CDR2 reads YYEEEE. V was shortened by 4 bases and J by 4 bases, with 20 bases between the two germline ends. Specimen: peripheral blood. The source of this sequence is an adult man with Graves' ophthalmopathy. This chain links TRBV5-6 with TRBJ2-2; D may be TRBD1 (6 bases). The CDR3 DNA is TGTGCCAGCAGCCAGAAGGGACACGAGTGGCGCACCGGGGAGCTGTTTTTT. It encodes CASSQKGHEWRTGELFF.